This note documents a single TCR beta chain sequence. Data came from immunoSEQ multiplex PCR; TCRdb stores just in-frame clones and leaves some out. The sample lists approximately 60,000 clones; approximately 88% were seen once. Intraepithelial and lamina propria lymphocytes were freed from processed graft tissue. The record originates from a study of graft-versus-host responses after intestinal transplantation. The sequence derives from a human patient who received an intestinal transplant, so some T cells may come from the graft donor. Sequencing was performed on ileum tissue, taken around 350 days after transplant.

As DNA, the CDR3 is TGTGCCAGCAGTTATAGCGGGGGGACCTACGAGCAGTACTTC. It encodes CASSYSGGTYEQYF. The chain has TRBV2 and TRBJ2-7; 10 nucleotides line up with TRBD2. V lost 5 bases and J lost 2; bases outside the gene matches: 3. The length of the CDR3 is 14 residues. Per germline, CDR1 SNHLY and CDR2 FYNNEI.